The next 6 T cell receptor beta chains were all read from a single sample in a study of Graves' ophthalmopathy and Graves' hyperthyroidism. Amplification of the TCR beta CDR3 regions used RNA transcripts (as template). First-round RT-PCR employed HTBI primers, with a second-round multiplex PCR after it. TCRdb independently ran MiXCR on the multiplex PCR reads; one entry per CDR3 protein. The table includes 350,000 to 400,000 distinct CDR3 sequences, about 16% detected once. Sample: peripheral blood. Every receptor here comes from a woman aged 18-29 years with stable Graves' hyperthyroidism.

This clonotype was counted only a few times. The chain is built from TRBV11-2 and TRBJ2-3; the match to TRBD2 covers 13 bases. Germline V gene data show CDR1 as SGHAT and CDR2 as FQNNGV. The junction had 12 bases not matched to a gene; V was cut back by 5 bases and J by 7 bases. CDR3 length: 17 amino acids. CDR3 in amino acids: CASSLSQTSGGLYTQYF. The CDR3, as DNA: TGTGCCAGCAGCCTATCCCAGACTAGCGGGGGGCTTTATACGCAGTATTTT.

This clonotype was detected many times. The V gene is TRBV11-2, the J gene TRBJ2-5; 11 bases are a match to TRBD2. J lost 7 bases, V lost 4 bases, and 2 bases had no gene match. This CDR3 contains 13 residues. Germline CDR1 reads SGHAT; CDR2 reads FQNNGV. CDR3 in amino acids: CASSSGLAVTQYF. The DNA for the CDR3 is TGTGCCAGCAGCTCGGGACTAGCGGTGACCCAGTACTTC.

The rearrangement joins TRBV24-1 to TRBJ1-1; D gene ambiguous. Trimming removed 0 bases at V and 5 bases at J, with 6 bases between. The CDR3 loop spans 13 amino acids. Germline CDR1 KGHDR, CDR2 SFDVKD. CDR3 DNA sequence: TGTGCCACCAGTGATTTGGGGTTAACTGAAGCTTTCTTT. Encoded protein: CATSDLGLTEAFF.

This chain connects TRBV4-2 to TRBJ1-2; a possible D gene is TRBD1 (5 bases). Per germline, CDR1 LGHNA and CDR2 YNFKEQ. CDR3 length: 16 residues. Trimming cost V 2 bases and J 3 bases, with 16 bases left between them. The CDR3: CASSQNGDLRDYGYTF. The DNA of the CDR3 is TGTGCCAGCAGCCAAAATGGGGACCTCCGGGACTATGGCTACACCTTC.

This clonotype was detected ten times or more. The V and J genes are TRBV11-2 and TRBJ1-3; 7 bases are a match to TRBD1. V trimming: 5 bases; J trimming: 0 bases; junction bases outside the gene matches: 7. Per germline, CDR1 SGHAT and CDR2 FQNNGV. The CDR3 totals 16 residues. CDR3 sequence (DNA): TGTGCCAGCAGCCGCGGACAGGCAATCTCTGGAAACACCATATATTTT. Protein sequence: CASSRGQAISGNTIYF. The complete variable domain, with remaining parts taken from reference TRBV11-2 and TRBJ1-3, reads EAGVAQSPRYKIIEKRQSVAFWCNPISGHATLYWYQQILGQGPKLLIQFQNNGVVDDSQLPKDRFSAERLKGVDSTLKIQPAKLEDSAVYLCASSRGQAISGNTIYFGEGSWLTVV.

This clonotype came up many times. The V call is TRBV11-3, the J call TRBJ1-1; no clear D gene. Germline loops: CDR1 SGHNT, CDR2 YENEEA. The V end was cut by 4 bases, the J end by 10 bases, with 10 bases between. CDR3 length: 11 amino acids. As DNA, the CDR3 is TGTGCCAGCAGCTACGGTTTGGCAGCTTTCTTT. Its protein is CASSYGLAAFF.